These T cell receptor beta chains were read from a single sample in a study of blood T cells in healthy people across ages. MiXCR, applied by TCRdb to the 5' RACE reads, yields one record per CDR3 protein. The table has hundreds of thousands of distinct CDR3 sequences, 55% to 70% seen once. Sequencing used blood. Source of these receptors: a man aged 25 to 40 in good health. Both conserved end residues are part of each CDR3. D genes are given only for firm matches. A clone size is listed for some rows: how often the clone was seen (once, few, many), or a class if it is expanded.

d_gene: NA; abundance: NA; j_gene: TRBJ2-7; v_gene: TRBV6-5; CDR3aa: CASRFAWGNHEQYF; CDR3nt: TGTGCCAGCAGGTTCGCTTGGGGAAACCACGAGCAGTACTTC
d_gene: NA; abundance: NA; j_gene: TRBJ2-3; v_gene: TRBV20-1; CDR3aa: CSAASRWLSPDTQYF; CDR3nt: TGCAGTGCTGCTAGCAGGTGGTTAAGTCCCGATACGCAGTATTTT
d_gene: NA; abundance: NA; j_gene: TRBJ1-2; v_gene: TRBV6-2/TRBV6-3; CDR3aa: CASSSDRSGYGYTF; CDR3nt: TGTGCCAGCAGTTCAGACAGGAGCGGCTATGGCTACACCTTC
d_gene: NA; abundance: NA; j_gene: TRBJ2-1; v_gene: TRBV14; CDR3aa: CASSQNKNEQFF; CDR3nt: TGTGCCAGCAGCCAAAACAAGAATGAGCAGTTCTTC
d_gene: NA; abundance: few; j_gene: TRBJ2-5; v_gene: TRBV7-2; CDR3aa: CASSGRGSGGETQYF; CDR3nt: TGTGCCAGCAGCGGCCGGGGTAGTGGGGGTGAGACCCAGTACTTC
d_gene: TRBD1; abundance: many; j_gene: TRBJ2-3; v_gene: TRBV20-1; CDR3aa: CSASRQGLPDTQYF; CDR3nt: TGCAGTGCTAGCCGACAGGGCCTGCCAGATACGCAGTATTTT
d_gene: NA; abundance: NA; j_gene: TRBJ2-7; v_gene: TRBV20-1; CDR3aa: CSAVPFSYNEQYF; CDR3nt: TGCAGTGCTGTACCGTTTTCCTACAATGAGCAGTACTTC
d_gene: TRBD2; abundance: few; j_gene: TRBJ2-2; v_gene: TRBV5-1; CDR3aa: CASSVGLAASNTGELFF; CDR3nt: TGCGCCAGCAGCGTGGGACTAGCTGCCTCGAACACCGGGGAGCTGTTTTTT
d_gene: TRBD2; abundance: NA; j_gene: TRBJ2-5; v_gene: TRBV4-3; CDR3aa: CASSQDFSSGSLLSGTQYF; CDR3nt: TGCGCCAGCAGCCAAGATTTCTCTAGCGGGAGTTTGTTGAGTGGGACCCAGTACTTC
d_gene: NA; abundance: NA; j_gene: TRBJ2-1; v_gene: TRBV6-6; CDR3aa: CASSYVSNEQFF; CDR3nt: TGTGCCAGCAGTTATGTTAGCAATGAGCAGTTCTTC
d_gene: TRBD2; abundance: NA; j_gene: TRBJ2-5; v_gene: TRBV20-1; CDR3aa: CSASPLAAPTQYF; CDR3nt: TGCAGTGCTAGCCCTCTAGCGGCCCCAACCCAGTACTTC
d_gene: NA; abundance: few; j_gene: TRBJ2-3; v_gene: TRBV11-3; CDR3aa: CASSTTGADTQYF; CDR3nt: TGTGCCAGCAGCACCACGGGCGCAGATACGCAGTATTTT
d_gene: NA; abundance: once; j_gene: TRBJ2-5; v_gene: TRBV7-8; CDR3aa: CASSGMNQETQYF; CDR3nt: TGTGCCAGCAGCGGCATGAACCAAGAGACCCAGTACTTC
d_gene: TRBD1; abundance: few; j_gene: TRBJ2-2; v_gene: TRBV4-2; CDR3aa: CASNNLDRDAGELFF; CDR3nt: TGTGCCAGCAACAATTTGGACAGGGATGCCGGGGAGCTGTTTTTT
d_gene: NA; abundance: NA; j_gene: TRBJ1-2; v_gene: TRBV20-1; CDR3aa: CSARVGGGVLDYGYTF; CDR3nt: TGCAGTGCTAGAGTCGGGGGGGGCGTCCTAGACTATGGCTACACCTTC
d_gene: NA; abundance: NA; j_gene: TRBJ2-1; v_gene: TRBV29-1; CDR3aa: CSVRAYNEQFF; CDR3nt: TGCAGCGTTCGTGCCTACAATGAGCAGTTCTTC
d_gene: NA; abundance: NA; j_gene: TRBJ2-7; v_gene: TRBV28; CDR3aa: CASSLVGKHEQYF; CDR3nt: TGTGCCAGCAGTTTGGTCGGCAAGCACGAGCAGTACTTC
d_gene: NA; abundance: NA; j_gene: TRBJ2-3; v_gene: TRBV30; CDR3aa: CAWSVLSSTDTQYF; CDR3nt: TGTGCCTGGAGTGTACTGAGCAGCACAGATACGCAGTATTTT
d_gene: NA; abundance: NA; j_gene: TRBJ2-5; v_gene: TRBV3-1; CDR3aa: CASSPKERTQETQYF; CDR3nt: TGTGCCAGCAGCCCAAAAGAACGGACCCAAGAGACCCAGTACTTC
d_gene: NA; abundance: NA; j_gene: TRBJ2-7; v_gene: TRBV29-1; CDR3aa: CSVDAFGGAYNEQYF; CDR3nt: TGCAGCGTAGATGCTTTCGGGGGAGCTTACAATGAGCAGTACTTC
d_gene: NA; abundance: NA; j_gene: TRBJ2-7; v_gene: TRBV5-1; CDR3aa: CASTGRALGFYEQYF; CDR3nt: TGCGCCAGCACCGGGCGGGCCCTCGGGTTTTACGAGCAGTACTTC
d_gene: TRBD1; abundance: NA; j_gene: TRBJ1-2; v_gene: TRBV10-3; CDR3aa: CAITRQGIYGYTF; CDR3nt: TGTGCCATCACCCGACAGGGAATCTATGGCTACACCTTC
d_gene: NA; abundance: few; j_gene: TRBJ2-7; v_gene: TRBV6-5; CDR3aa: CASSDGPGGEQYF; CDR3nt: TGTGCCAGCAGTGACGGGCCCGGTGGAGAGCAGTACTTC
d_gene: TRBD2; abundance: NA; j_gene: TRBJ2-5; v_gene: TRBV20-1; CDR3aa: CSARRTRGGTETQYF; CDR3nt: TGCAGTGCTCGCAGAACCCGGGGGGGCACAGAGACCCAGTACTTC
d_gene: NA; abundance: NA; j_gene: TRBJ2-7; v_gene: TRBV6-5; CDR3aa: CASKTDGSYEQYF; CDR3nt: TGTGCCAGCAAGACCGACGGCTCCTACGAGCAGTACTTC
d_gene: NA; abundance: NA; j_gene: TRBJ1-2; v_gene: TRBV18; CDR3aa: CASSTRQNNYGYTF; CDR3nt: TGTGCCAGCTCAACCAGACAGAATAACTATGGCTACACCTTC
d_gene: NA; abundance: NA; j_gene: TRBJ1-1; v_gene: TRBV29-1; CDR3aa: CSVRPGALNTEAFF; CDR3nt: TGCAGCGTTCGTCCGGGGGCGCTGAACACTGAAGCTTTCTTT
d_gene: NA; abundance: NA; j_gene: TRBJ2-1; v_gene: TRBV11-2; CDR3aa: CASSSEGVMGQFF; CDR3nt: TGTGCCAGCAGCTCAGAAGGGGTGATGGGGCAGTTCTTC
d_gene: NA; abundance: NA; j_gene: TRBJ1-4; v_gene: TRBV29-1; CDR3aa: CSALGAATNEKLFF; CDR3nt: TGCAGCGCCCTTGGGGCTGCAACTAATGAAAAACTGTTTTTT
d_gene: NA; abundance: NA; j_gene: TRBJ1-5; v_gene: TRBV5-6; CDR3aa: CASSNGLNQPQHF; CDR3nt: TGTGCCAGCAGCAATGGACTCAATCAGCCCCAGCATTTT
d_gene: TRBD2; abundance: NA; j_gene: TRBJ2-3; v_gene: TRBV20-1; CDR3aa: CSARTGGSTDTQYF; CDR3nt: TGCAGTGCCAGAACGGGGGGGAGCACAGATACGCAGTATTTT
d_gene: NA; abundance: once; j_gene: TRBJ2-7; v_gene: TRBV15; CDR3aa: CATSRDATYEQHF; CDR3nt: TGTGCCACCAGCAGAGACGCCACCTACGAGCAGCACTTC
d_gene: NA; abundance: few; j_gene: TRBJ1-1; v_gene: TRBV6-5; CDR3aa: CASSYSGGSGLLLWNTEAFF; CDR3nt: TGTGCCAGCAGTTACTCGGGGGGGTCAGGGCTCCTTCTATGGAACACTGAAGCTTTCTTT
d_gene: TRBD2; abundance: NA; j_gene: TRBJ2-7; v_gene: TRBV29-1; CDR3aa: CSVAGTSGSKGSYEQYF; CDR3nt: TGCAGCGTTGCCGGGACTAGCGGTTCAAAAGGCTCCTACGAGCAGTACTTC
d_gene: TRBD2; abundance: NA; j_gene: TRBJ2-5; v_gene: TRBV4-3; CDR3aa: CASSQDFGLGRGKETQYF; CDR3nt: TGCGCCAGCAGCCAAGATTTCGGACTAGGCAGAGGGAAAGAGACCCAGTACTTC
d_gene: NA; abundance: NA; j_gene: TRBJ2-1; v_gene: TRBV6-1; CDR3aa: CASSPLSGVDSSYSWDEQFF; CDR3nt: TGTGCCAGCAGTCCACTCTCAGGGGTCGATTCCTCTTACAGTTGGGATGAGCAGTTCTTC
d_gene: TRBD1; abundance: NA; j_gene: TRBJ1-2; v_gene: TRBV12-3/TRBV12-4; CDR3aa: CASSPTGIGYGYTF; CDR3nt: TGTGCCAGCAGTCCGACAGGGATCGGCTATGGCTACACCTTC
d_gene: NA; abundance: NA; j_gene: TRBJ1-6; v_gene: TRBV7-6; CDR3aa: CASSLENGYNSPLHF; CDR3nt: TGTGCCAGCAGCCTAGAGAACGGCTATAATTCACCCCTCCACTTT
d_gene: TRBD2; abundance: NA; j_gene: TRBJ2-5; v_gene: TRBV20-1; CDR3aa: CSFAGGLQETQYF; CDR3nt: TGCAGTTTTGCGGGGGGCCTCCAAGAGACCCAGTACTTC
d_gene: NA; abundance: NA; j_gene: TRBJ2-1; v_gene: TRBV11-2; CDR3aa: CASSLAGVNNEQFF; CDR3nt: TGTGCCAGCAGCTTAGCGGGGGTAAACAATGAGCAGTTCTTC
d_gene: NA; abundance: once; j_gene: TRBJ2-3; v_gene: TRBV30; CDR3aa: CAWIRAGSDTQYF; CDR3nt: TGTGCCTGGATTCGGGCTGGGTCGGATACGCAGTATTTT
d_gene: NA; abundance: NA; j_gene: TRBJ1-3; v_gene: TRBV2; CDR3aa: CASRGDPSGNTIYF; CDR3nt: TGTGCCAGCCGAGGGGATCCATCTGGAAACACCATATATTTT
d_gene: TRBD2; abundance: NA; j_gene: TRBJ2-3; v_gene: TRBV11-2; CDR3aa: CASSPNTLAGGVGDTQYF; CDR3nt: TGTGCCAGCAGCCCCAACACCTTAGCGGGAGGGGTGGGGGATACGCAGTATTTT
d_gene: NA; abundance: NA; j_gene: TRBJ2-7; v_gene: TRBV20-1; CDR3aa: CSARDPGGGTSYLEQYF; CDR3nt: TGCAGTGCTAGAGACCCGGGGGGCGGGACATCCTACTTGGAGCAGTACTTC
d_gene: TRBD1; abundance: NA; j_gene: TRBJ2-7; v_gene: TRBV27; CDR3aa: CASSLGQGGTYEQYF; CDR3nt: TGTGCCAGCAGTTTGGGACAGGGGGGTACCTACGAGCAGTACTTC
d_gene: NA; abundance: NA; j_gene: TRBJ2-7; v_gene: TRBV29-1; CDR3aa: CSVEEPRGEQYF; CDR3nt: TGCAGCGTTGAAGAACCCAGGGGCGAGCAGTACTTC
d_gene: TRBD1; abundance: few; j_gene: TRBJ2-5; v_gene: TRBV7-2; CDR3aa: CASSSGQGRRETQYF; CDR3nt: TGTGCCAGCAGCTCGGGACAGGGAAGGCGAGAGACCCAGTACTTC
d_gene: NA; abundance: many; j_gene: TRBJ2-7; v_gene: TRBV28; CDR3aa: CASSPPDIRGEQYF; CDR3nt: TGTGCCAGCAGCCCACCGGACATCCGAGGGGAGCAGTACTTC
d_gene: NA; abundance: few; j_gene: TRBJ2-1; v_gene: TRBV25-1; CDR3aa: CASSERRANEQFF; CDR3nt: TGTGCCAGCAGTGAAAGAAGAGCGAATGAGCAGTTCTTC
d_gene: NA; abundance: NA; j_gene: TRBJ1-5; v_gene: TRBV12-3/TRBV12-4; CDR3aa: CASTPLGGINQPQHF; CDR3nt: TGTGCCAGCACCCCTCTAGGGGGTATCAATCAGCCCCAGCATTTT
d_gene: TRBD1; abundance: NA; j_gene: TRBJ1-1; v_gene: TRBV10-3; CDR3aa: CASTGQDTEAFF; CDR3nt: TGTGCGTCGACAGGGCAGGACACAGAAGCTTTCTTT
d_gene: NA; abundance: NA; j_gene: TRBJ2-5; v_gene: TRBV20-1; CDR3aa: CSAQPGPKIQETQYF; CDR3nt: TGCAGTGCGCAGCCGGGACCCAAAATCCAAGAGACCCAGTACTTC
d_gene: NA; abundance: once; j_gene: TRBJ2-5; v_gene: TRBV29-1; CDR3aa: CSPREADELYF; CDR3nt: TGCAGCCCCAGGGAAGCGGACGAGCTGTACTTC
d_gene: NA; abundance: few; j_gene: TRBJ2-4; v_gene: TRBV15; CDR3aa: CATSRDTTTHIQYF; CDR3nt: TGTGCCACCAGCAGAGATACGACAACGCACATTCAGTACTTC
d_gene: NA; abundance: NA; j_gene: TRBJ1-1; v_gene: TRBV29-1; CDR3aa: CSALRGSEAFF; CDR3nt: TGCAGCGCCTTACGGGGGTCTGAAGCTTTCTTT
d_gene: TRBD2; abundance: once; j_gene: TRBJ2-1; v_gene: TRBV20-1; CDR3aa: CSAAGTSGRAGLNEQFF; CDR3nt: TGCAGTGCTGCCGGGACTAGCGGGAGGGCGGGATTGAATGAGCAGTTCTTC
d_gene: TRBD1; abundance: NA; j_gene: TRBJ2-3; v_gene: TRBV4-3; CDR3aa: CASSQSYRTGEEKDTQYF; CDR3nt: TGCGCCAGCAGCCAATCGTACCGGACAGGGGAGGAGAAAGATACGCAGTATTTT
d_gene: NA; abundance: NA; j_gene: TRBJ1-1; v_gene: TRBV19; CDR3aa: CASSIGGNTEAFF; CDR3nt: TGTGCCAGTAGTATAGGAGGGAACACTGAAGCTTTCTTT
d_gene: TRBD1; abundance: NA; j_gene: TRBJ1-3; v_gene: TRBV20-1; CDR3aa: CSASPLQGADGNTIYF; CDR3nt: TGCAGTGCTAGCCCCCTACAGGGGGCAGATGGAAACACCATATATTTT
d_gene: NA; abundance: few; j_gene: TRBJ2-5; v_gene: TRBV29-1; CDR3aa: CSARRGGDQETQYF; CDR3nt: TGCAGCGCCAGAAGGGGTGGCGACCAAGAGACCCAGTACTTC